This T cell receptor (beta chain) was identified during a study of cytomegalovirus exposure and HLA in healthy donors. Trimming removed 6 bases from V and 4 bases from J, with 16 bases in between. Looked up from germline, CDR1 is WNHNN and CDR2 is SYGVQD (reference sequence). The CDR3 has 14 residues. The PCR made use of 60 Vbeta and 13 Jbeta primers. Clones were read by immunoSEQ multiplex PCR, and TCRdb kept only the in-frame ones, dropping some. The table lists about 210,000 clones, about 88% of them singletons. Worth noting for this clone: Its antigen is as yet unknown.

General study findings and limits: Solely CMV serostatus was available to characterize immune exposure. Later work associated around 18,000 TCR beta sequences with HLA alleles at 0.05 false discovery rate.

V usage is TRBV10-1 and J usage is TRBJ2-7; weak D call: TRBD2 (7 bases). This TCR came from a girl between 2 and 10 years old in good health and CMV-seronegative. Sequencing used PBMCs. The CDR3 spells CASSRGGAPYEQYF. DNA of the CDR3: TGCGCCAGCAGCCGTGGGGGGGCCCCTTACGAGCAGTACTTC.